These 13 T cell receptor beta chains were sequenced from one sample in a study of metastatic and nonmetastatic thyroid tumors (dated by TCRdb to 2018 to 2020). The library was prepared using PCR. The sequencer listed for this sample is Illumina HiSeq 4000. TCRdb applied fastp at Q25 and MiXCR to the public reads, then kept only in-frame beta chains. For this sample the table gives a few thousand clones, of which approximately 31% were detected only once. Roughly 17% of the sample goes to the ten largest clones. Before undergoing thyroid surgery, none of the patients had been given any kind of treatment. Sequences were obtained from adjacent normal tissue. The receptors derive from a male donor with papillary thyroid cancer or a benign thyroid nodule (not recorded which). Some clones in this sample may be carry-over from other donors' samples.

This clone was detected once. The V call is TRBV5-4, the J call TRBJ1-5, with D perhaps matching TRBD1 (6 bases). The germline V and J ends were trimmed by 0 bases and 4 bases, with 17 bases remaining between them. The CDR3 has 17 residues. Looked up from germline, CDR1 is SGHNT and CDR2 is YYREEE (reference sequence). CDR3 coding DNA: TGTGCCAGCAGCTTGGCAGGGTCACAGGGAAGGAATCAGCCCCAGCATTTT. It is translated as CASSLAGSQGRNQPQHF.

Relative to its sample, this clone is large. DNA of the CDR3: TGTGCCAGCAGGCCTACATCGGACTATGGCTACACCTTC. Its translation is CASRPTSDYGYTF. The J gene is TRBJ1-2, the V gene TRBV28; D unclear. The germline gives CDR1 MDHEN, CDR2 SYDVKM. The CDR3 totals 13 residues. Deletions cut 6 bases from V and 3 bases from J, with 11 bases between.

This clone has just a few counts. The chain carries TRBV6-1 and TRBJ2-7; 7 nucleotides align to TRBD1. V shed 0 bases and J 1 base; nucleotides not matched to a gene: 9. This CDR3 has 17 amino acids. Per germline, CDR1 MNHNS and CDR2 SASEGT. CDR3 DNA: TGTGCCAGCAGTGAAGCGCCGGACAGGCCTTCTTCCTACGAGCAGTACTTC. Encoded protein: CASSEAPDRPSSYEQYF.

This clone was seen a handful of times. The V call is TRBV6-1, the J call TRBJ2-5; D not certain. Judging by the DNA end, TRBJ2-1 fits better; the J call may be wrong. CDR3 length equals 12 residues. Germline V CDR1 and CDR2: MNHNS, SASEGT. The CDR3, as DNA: TGTGCCAGCAGTGAAGTGGTGAATGAGCAGTTCTTC. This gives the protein CASSEVVNEQFF.

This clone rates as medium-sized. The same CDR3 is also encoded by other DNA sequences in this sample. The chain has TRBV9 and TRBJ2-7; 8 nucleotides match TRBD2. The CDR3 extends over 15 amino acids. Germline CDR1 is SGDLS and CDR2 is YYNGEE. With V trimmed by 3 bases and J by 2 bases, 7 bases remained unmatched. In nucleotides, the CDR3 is TGTGCCAGCAGCGAAACTAGCGGAGCGGCCTACGAGCAGTACTTC. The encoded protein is CASSETSGAAYEQYF.

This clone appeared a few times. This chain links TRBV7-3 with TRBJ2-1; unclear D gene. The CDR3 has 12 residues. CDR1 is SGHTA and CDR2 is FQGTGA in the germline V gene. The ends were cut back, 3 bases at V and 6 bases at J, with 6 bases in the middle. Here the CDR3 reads CASSFGSNEQFF. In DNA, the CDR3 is TGTGCCAGCAGCTTTGGGTCCAATGAGCAGTTCTTC.

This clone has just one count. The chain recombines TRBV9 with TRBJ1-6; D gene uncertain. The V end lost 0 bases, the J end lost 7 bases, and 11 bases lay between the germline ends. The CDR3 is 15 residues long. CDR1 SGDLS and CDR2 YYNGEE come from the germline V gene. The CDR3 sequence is CASSVGAGLNSPLHF. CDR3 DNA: TGTGCCAGCAGCGTAGGAGCAGGTCTAAATTCACCCCTCCACTTT.

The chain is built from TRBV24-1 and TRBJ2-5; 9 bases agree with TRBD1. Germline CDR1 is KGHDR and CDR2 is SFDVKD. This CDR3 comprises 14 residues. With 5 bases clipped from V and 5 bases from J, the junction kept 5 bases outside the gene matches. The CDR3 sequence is CATSAGTGIETQYF. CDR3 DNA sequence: TGTGCCACCAGTGCCGGGACAGGGATCGAGACCCAGTACTTC.

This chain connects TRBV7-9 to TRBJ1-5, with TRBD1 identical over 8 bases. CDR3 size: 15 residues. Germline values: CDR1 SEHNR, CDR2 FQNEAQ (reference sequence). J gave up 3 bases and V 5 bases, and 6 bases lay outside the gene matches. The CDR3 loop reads CASSLGQGANQPQHF. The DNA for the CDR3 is TGTGCCAGCAGCCTCGGACAGGGTGCCAATCAGCCCCAGCATTTT.

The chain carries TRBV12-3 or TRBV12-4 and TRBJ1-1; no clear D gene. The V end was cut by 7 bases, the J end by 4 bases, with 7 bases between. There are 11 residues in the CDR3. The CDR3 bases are TGTGCCAGCATAGGGTCCACTGAAGCTTTCTTT. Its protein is CASIGSTEAFF.

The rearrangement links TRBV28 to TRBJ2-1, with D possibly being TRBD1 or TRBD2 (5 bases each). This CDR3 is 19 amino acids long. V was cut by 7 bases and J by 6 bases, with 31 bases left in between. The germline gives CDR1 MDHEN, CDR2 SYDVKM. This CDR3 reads CASINHLYSRDGDTNEQFF. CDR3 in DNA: TGTGCCAGCATTAACCATTTATATTCCCGGGACGGAGATACCAATGAGCAGTTCTTC. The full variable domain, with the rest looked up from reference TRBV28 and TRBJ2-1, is DVKVTQSSRYLVKRTGEKVFLECVQDMDHENMFWYRQDPGLGLRLIYFSYDVKMKEKGDIPEGYSVSREKKERFSLILESASTNQTSMYLCASINHLYSRDGDTNEQFFGPGTRLTVL.

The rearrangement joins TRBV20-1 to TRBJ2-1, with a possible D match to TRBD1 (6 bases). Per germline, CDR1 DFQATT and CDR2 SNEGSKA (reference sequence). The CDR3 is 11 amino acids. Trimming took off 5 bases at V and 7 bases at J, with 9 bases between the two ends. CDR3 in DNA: TGCAGTGCTGGACAGAAAAATGAGCAGTTCTTC. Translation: CSAGQKNEQFF.

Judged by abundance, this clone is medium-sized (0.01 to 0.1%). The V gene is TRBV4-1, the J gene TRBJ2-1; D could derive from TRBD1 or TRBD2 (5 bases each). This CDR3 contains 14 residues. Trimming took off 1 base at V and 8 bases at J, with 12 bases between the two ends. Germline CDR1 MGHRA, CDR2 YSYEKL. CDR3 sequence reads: CASSQVPGRDEQFF. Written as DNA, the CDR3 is TGCGCCAGCAGCCAAGTTCCGGGGCGGGATGAGCAGTTCTTC.